This TCR beta chain was captured by sequencing in a study of early T cells in non-severe SARS-CoV-2 infection. This clonotype was seen more than once but under ten times. What it recognizes is unknown. Study-level findings and limits: The VDJdb matching leaned toward anti-spike CD8 responses and overlooked private and CD4 specificities.

Germline loops: CDR1 DFQATT, CDR2 SNEGSKA (reference sequence). The CDR3 covers 16 residues. V shed 0 bases and J shed 2 bases, with 16 bases lying between them. Researchers attached unique molecular identifiers to individual cDNA molecules. Via MiXCR, TCRdb re-called the 5' RACE reads, giving one row per CDR3 protein. The profile shows about 59,000 distinct CDR3 sequences, 13% of them singletons. The rearrangement joins TRBV20-1 to TRBJ2-5; possibly TRBD1 or TRBD2 for D (5 bases each). The clonotype comes from an adult who was a healthcare worker with PCR-confirmed SARS-CoV-2 infection or an uninfected control (not recorded which). Sample: whole blood, taken at baseline. The CDR3 spells CSAREYRRGFQETQYF. The CDR3, as DNA: TGCAGTGCTAGAGAATACAGGCGAGGGTTTCAAGAGACCCAGTACTTC.